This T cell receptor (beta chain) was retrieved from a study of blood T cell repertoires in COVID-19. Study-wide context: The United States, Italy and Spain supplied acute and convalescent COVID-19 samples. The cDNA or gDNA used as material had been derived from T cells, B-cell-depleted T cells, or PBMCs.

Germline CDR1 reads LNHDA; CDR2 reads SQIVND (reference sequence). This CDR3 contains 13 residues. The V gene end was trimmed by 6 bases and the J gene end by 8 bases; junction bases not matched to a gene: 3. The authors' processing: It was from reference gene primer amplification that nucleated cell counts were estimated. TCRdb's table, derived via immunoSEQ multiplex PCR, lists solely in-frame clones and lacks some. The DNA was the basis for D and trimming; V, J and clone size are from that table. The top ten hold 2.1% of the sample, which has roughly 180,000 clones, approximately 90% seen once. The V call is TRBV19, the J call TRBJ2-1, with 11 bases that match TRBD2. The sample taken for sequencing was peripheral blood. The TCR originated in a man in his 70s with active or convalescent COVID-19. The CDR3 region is CASRTSGSHEQFF. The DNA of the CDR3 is TGTGCCAGTAGAACTAGCGGGAGTCATGAGCAGTTCTTC.